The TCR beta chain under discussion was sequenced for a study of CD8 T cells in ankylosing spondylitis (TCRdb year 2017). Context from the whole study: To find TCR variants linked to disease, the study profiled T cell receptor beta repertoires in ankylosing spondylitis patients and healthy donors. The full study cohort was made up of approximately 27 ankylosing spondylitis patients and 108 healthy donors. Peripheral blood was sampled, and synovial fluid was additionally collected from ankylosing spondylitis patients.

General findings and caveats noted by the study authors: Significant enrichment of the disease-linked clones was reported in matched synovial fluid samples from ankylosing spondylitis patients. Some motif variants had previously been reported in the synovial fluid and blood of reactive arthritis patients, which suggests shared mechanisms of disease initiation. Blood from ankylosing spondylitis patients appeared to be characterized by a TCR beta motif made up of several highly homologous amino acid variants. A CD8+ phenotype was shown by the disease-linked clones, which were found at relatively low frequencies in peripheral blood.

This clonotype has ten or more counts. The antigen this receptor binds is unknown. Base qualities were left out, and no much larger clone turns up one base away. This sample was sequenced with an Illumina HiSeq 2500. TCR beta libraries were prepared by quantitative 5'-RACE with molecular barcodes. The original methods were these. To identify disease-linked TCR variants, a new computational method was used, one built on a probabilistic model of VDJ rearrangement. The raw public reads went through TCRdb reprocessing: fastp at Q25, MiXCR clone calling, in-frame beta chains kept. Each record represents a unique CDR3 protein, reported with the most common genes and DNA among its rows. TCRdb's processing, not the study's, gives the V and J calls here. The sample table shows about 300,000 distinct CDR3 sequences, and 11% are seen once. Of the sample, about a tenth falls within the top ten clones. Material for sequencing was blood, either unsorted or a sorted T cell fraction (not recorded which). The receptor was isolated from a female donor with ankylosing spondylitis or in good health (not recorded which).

The sequence in DNA is TGCGCCAGCAGCGCGGGTGGCCTAGCGGGGGGACGTGAGCAGTTCTTC. Translated, this is CASSAGGLAGGREQFF. The sequence links TRBV5-1 to TRBJ2-1, with 11 bases aligning to TRBD2. For this chain, trimming is 4 bases at the V end and 9 bases at the J end, and the number of junction bases without a gene match is 12. The germline V gene sets CDR1 to SGHRS and CDR2 to YFSETQ. Spanning cysteine to phenylalanine, the CDR3 consists of 16 amino acids. Here the CDR3 DNA is all that survives: 48 bases in frame from base 1. Where the CDR3 stops, the reference TRBV5-1 and TRBJ2-1 genes take over; the full variable domain is KAGVTQTPRYLIKTRGQQVTLSCSPISGHRSVSWYQQTPGQGLQFLFEYFSETQRNKGNFPGRFSGRQFSNSRSEMNVSTLELGDSALYLCASSAGGLAGGREQFFGPGTRLTVL.